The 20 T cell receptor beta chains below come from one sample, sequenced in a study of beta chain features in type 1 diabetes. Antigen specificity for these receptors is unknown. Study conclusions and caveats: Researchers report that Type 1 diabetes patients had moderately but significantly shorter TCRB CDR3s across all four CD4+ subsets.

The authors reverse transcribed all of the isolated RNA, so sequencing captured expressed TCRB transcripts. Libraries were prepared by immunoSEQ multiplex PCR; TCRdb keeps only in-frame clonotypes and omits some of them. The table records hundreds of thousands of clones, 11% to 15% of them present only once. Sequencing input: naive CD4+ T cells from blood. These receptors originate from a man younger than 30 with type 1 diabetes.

The CDR3 bases are TGTGCCACCAGCAGGGGGACTAGCGGTGTTACGGGTACGCAGTATTTT. Translated, it gives CATSRGTSGVTGTQYF. V usage is TRBV15 and J usage is TRBJ2-3; 11 nucleotides agree with TRBD2. The CDR3 is made up of 16 amino acids. With V trimmed by 3 bases and J by 8 bases, 10 bases remained unmatched. Germline CDR1 reads LNHNV; CDR2 reads YYDKDF (reference sequence).

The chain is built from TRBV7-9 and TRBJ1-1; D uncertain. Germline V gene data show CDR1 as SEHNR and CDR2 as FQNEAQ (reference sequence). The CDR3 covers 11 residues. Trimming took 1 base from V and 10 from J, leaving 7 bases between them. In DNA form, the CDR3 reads TGTGCCAGCAGCTTAGGAGCGTCAGCTTTCTTT. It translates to CASSLGASAFF.

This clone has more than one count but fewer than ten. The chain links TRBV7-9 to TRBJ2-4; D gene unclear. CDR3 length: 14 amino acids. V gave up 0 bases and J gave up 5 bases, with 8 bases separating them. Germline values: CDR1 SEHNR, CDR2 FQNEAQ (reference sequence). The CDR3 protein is CASSLARTQNIQYF. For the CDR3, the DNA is TGTGCCAGCAGCTTAGCCCGAACCCAAAACATTCAGTACTTC.

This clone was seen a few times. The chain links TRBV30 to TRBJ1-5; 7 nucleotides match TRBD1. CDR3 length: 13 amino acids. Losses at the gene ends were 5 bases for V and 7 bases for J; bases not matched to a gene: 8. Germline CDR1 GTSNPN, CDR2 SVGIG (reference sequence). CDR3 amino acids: CAWGTRGLQPQHF. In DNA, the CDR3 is TGTGCCTGGGGTACAAGGGGGCTGCAGCCCCAGCATTTT. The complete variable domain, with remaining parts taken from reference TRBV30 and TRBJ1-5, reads SQTIHQWPATLVQPVGSPLSLECTVEGTSNPNLYWYRQAAGRGLQLLFYSVGIGQISSEVPQNLSASRPQDRQFILSSKKLLLSDSGFYLCAWGTRGLQPQHFGDGTRLSIL.

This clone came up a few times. The CDR3 DNA sequence: TGTGCCAGCAGCTTGACACCGAACACCGGGGAGCTGTTTTTT. Translated: CASSLTPNTGELFF. V and J are TRBV11-3 and TRBJ2-2; no definite D call. The CDR3 spans 14 residues. V dropped 3 bases and J dropped 0 bases, with 5 bases sitting between them. Germline values: CDR1 SGHNT, CDR2 YENEEA. The full variable domain, completed using reference TRBV11-3 and TRBJ2-2, is EAGVVQSPRYKIIEKKQPVAFWCNPISGHNTLYWYLQNLGQGPELLIRYENEEAVDDSQLPKDRFSAERLKGVDSTLKIQPAELGDSAVYLCASSLTPNTGELFFGEGSRLTVL.

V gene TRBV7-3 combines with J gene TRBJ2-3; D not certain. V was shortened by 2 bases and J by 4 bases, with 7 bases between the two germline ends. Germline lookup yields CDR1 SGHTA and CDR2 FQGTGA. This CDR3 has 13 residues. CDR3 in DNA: TGTGCCAGCAGCTTAGGTGGCGCAGATACGCAGTATTTT. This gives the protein CASSLGGADTQYF.

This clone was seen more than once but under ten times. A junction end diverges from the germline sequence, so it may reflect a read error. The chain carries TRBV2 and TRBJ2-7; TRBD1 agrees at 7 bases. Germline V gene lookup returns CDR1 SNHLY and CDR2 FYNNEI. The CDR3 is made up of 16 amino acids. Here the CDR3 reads CASSQQDRDHSDEQYF. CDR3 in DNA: TGTGCCAGCAGTCAACAAGACAGGGATCACTCCGACGAGCAGTACTTC.

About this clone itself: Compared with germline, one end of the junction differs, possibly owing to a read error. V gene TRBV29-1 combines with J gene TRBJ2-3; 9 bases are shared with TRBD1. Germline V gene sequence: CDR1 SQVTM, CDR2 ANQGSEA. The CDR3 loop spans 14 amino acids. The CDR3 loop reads CSGEGGQGGDTQYF. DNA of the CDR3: TGCAGCGGTGAAGGGGGACAGGGAGGAGATACGCAGTATTTT.

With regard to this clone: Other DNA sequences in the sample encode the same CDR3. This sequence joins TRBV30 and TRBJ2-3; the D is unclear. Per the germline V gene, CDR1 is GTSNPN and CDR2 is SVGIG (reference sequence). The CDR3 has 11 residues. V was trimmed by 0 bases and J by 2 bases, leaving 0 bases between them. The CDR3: CAWSVTDTQYF. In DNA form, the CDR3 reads TGTGCCTGGAGTGTCACAGATACGCAGTATTTT.

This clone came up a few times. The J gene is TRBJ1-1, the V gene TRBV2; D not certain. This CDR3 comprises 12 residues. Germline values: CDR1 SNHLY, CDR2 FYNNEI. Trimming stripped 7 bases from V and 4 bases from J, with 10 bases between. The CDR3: CASTHESTEAFF. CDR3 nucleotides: TGTGCCAGCACCCACGAAAGCACTGAAGCTTTCTTT.

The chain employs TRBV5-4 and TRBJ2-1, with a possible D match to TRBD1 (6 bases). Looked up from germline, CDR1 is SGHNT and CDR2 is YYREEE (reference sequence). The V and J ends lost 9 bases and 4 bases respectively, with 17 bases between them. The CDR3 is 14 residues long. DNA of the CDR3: TGTGCCACAGACGACTTACAGGGTTACAATGAGCAGTTCTTC. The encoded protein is CATDDLQGYNEQFF.

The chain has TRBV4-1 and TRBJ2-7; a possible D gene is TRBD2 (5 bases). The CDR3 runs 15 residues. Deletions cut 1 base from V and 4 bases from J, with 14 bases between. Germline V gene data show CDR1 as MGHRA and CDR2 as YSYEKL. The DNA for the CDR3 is TGCGCCAGCAGCCAAGCTCCCGGGGAATGGTACGAGCAGTACTTC. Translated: CASSQAPGEWYEQYF.

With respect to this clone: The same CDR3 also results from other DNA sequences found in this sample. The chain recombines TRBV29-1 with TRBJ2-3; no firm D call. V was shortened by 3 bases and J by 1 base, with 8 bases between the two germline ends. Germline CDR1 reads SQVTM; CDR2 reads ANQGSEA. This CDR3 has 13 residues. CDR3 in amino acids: CSVEAGGTDTQYF. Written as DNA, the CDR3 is TGCAGCGTTGAGGCTGGCGGCACAGATACGCAGTATTTT.

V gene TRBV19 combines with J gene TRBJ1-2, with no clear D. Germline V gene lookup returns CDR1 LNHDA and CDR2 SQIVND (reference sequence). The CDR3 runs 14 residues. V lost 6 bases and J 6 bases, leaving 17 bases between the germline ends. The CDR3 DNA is TGTGCCAGTAGCTCGAATCGGGCAGAAAATGGCTACACCTTC. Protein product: CASSSNRAENGYTF.

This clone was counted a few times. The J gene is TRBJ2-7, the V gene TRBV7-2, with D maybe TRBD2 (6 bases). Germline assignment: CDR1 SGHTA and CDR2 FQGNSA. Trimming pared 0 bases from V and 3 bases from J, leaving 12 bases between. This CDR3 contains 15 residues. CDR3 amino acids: CASSLARSSGYEQYF. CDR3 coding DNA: TGTGCCAGCAGCTTAGCGCGGAGTAGCGGCTACGAGCAGTACTTC.

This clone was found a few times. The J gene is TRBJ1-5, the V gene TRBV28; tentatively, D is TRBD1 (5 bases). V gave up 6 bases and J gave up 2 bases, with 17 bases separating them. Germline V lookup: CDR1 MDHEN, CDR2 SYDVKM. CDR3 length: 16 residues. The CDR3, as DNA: TGTGCCAGCAGGGAAGGGGTGCCCTCTGGCAATCAGCCCCAGCATTTT. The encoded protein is CASREGVPSGNQPQHF.

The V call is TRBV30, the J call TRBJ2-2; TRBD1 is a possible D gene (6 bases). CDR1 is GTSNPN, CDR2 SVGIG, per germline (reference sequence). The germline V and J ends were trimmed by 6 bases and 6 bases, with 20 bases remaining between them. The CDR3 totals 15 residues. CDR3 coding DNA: TGTGCCTGCACACAGGGTATCGTACCGGCCGGGGAGCTGTTTTTT. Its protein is CACTQGIVPAGELFF.

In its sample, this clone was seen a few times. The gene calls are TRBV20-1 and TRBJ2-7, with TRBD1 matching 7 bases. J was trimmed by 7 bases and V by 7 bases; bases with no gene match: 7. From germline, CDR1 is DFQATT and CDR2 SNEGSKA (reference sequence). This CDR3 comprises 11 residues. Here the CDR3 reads CSVTGVEEQYF. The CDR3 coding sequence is TGCAGTGTAACAGGGGTGGAAGAGCAGTACTTC.

CDR3 bases: TGTGCCAGCAGTCGATCCGGGACACTGCAAGAGACCCAGTACTTC. Encoded protein: CASSRSGTLQETQYF. This sequence joins TRBV28 and TRBJ2-5, with D possibly matching TRBD1 (6 bases). Germline V CDR1 and CDR2: MDHEN, SYDVKM. This CDR3 comprises 15 residues. Trimming cost V 5 bases and J 2 bases, with 15 bases left between them.

For the CDR3, the DNA is TGCGCCAGCAGCTTGACCCAGGGTGGTGAGCAGTTCTTC. Its translation is CASSLTQGGEQFF. The gene calls are TRBV5-1 and TRBJ2-1, with D possibly being TRBD1 (5 bases). Germline assignment: CDR1 SGHRS and CDR2 YFSETQ. The CDR3 runs to 13 residues. The ends were cut back, 1 base at V and 9 bases at J, with 11 bases in the middle.